These T cell receptor beta chains were read from a single sample in a study of cytomegalovirus exposure and HLA in healthy donors. Here immunoSEQ multiplex PCR was the method, and the copy in TCRdb shows in-frame clones only, minus some. This sample has 150,000 to 200,000 clones; over 75% occur once, and the top ten carry approximately 2%. The sample taken for sequencing was PBMCs. The receptors derive from a human donor in good health. Both conserved end residues are part of each CDR3. D genes are given only for firm matches. Clone size, where shown, is once, few, many, or a class for clones that have expanded.

v_gene	j_gene	d_gene	abundance	CDR3aa	CDR3nt
TRBV9	TRBJ1-2	.	.	CASSSEGGRCTF	TGTGCCAGCAGCTCAGAGGGAGGGAGGTGCACCTTC
TRBV9	TRBJ2-5	TRBD2	.	CASSVDLAGGSETQYF	TGTGCCAGCAGCGTAGATCTAGCGGGGGGAAGCGAGACCCAGTACTTC
TRBV15	TRBJ1-1	.	.	CATSQSRQSNTEAFF	TGTGCCACCAGCCAATCCAGACAGTCGAACACTGAAGCTTTCTTT
TRBV19	TRBJ1-6	.	.	CASSPGGDGNSPLHF	TGTGCCAGTAGCCCGGGCGGGGATGGAAATTCACCCCTCCACTTT
TRBV7-6	TRBJ1-6	.	once	CASSRTPDGRGSPLHF	TGTGCCAGCAGCCGGACCCCAGACGGGAGGGGGTCACCCCTCCACTTT
TRBV7-2	TRBJ2-5	TRBD2	.	CASSLGTRAGGKGETQYF	TGTGCCAGCAGCTTAGGGACTAGGGCGGGGGGTAAAGGAGAGACCCAGTACTTC
TRBV4-1	TRBJ2-3	TRBD2	.	CASSQEGMAGGTQYF	TGCGCCAGCAGCCAAGAAGGGATGGCGGGAGGGACGCAGTATTTT
TRBV9	TRBJ2-6	.	.	CASSIPGGANVLTF	TGTGCCAGCAGCATACCGGGGGGGGCCAACGTCCTGACTTTC
TRBV18	TRBJ2-3	TRBD2	.	CASSGLAGGITDTQYF	TGTGCCAGCTCAGGACTAGCGGGGGGGATCACAGATACGCAGTATTTT
TRBV7-8	TRBJ2-7	TRBD1	once	CASSTGRDRGSYEQYF	TGTGCCAGCAGCACCGGCCGGGACAGGGGCTCCTACGAGCAGTACTTC
TRBV7-9	TRBJ2-7	TRBD1	.	CASSSPGGRIGEQYF	TGTGCCAGCAGCTCCCCAGGGGGCCGAATCGGCGAGCAGTACTTC
TRBV9	TRBJ2-5	.	.	CASSVGRQETQYF	TGTGCCAGCAGCGTAGGCCGGCAAGAGACCCAGTACTTC